The text below deals with one T cell receptor (beta chain). In its sample, this clonotype was seen many times. This clone's antigen is unknown. Per-base quality was not reported, and no clone a single base away is much larger than it. These data are taken from a study of tumor-infiltrating lymphocytes in primary liver carcinoma (dated by TCRdb to 2015 to 2018). About the investigation overall: Between November 2015 and March 2016, a few patients in China with histopathologically diagnosed primary liver carcinoma had surgical resection. The study combined TCRbeta repertoire sequencing, expression microarrays and whole-exome sequencing across five regions of each liver tumor, with adjacent normal tissue and blood. A total of roughly 35 specimens from 5 patients went through TCRbeta repertoire sequencing, namely 25 tumor regions, 5 adjacent noncancerous liver tissues and 5 peripheral blood samples. Roughly 3.65 to 7.13 million productive TCRbeta reads were obtained per sample, and no significant difference in read depth was found between tissue types. Reproducibility between technical replicate repertoires was high, with correlation coefficients above 0.95 and mean shared-clone rates around 0.88. The five patients had tumors staged T1-T3 N0M0, with maximum diameters ranging from about 4 to 11 cm. Hepatocellular carcinoma (four) or combined HCC and intrahepatic cholangiocarcinoma (one) was present in the five patients, who were three men and two women aged 30 to 69 years. What the work shows at the level of the full study, not this receptor alone: Because sequencing covered only the TCR beta chain and unpaired alpha chains were not captured, true repertoire diversity is likely underestimated. Only 4 or 5 patients were included in the study, and the authors note that the findings should be validated in a larger study. Repertoire overlap was found to be higher between tumor regions (mean roughly 36%) than between tumor-adjacent (roughly 17%) or tumor-blood (approximately 15%) pairs, consistent with antigen-driven expansion. A significantly larger repertoire fraction was made up by the top 250 clones in tumors than in blood (p = 0.039). Comparison of CD4+ and CD8+ T cell repertoires was precluded by the use of bulk unsorted samples.

RNA from unsorted whole blood was extracted with TRIzol reagent, and germline DNA was obtained with the DNeasy Blood & Tissue kit. Patients had chronic HBV infection and were treatment-naive at sampling. Before surgery, about 4 milliliters of peripheral blood were drawn into K2EDTA tubes. A constant-region primer and ProtoScript II reverse transcriptase were used to reverse-transcribe TCRbeta-specific cDNA from 500 ng total RNA. Three nested multiplex PCR rounds, following a slightly modified ARM-PCR procedure, were used to build the TCRbeta libraries. Multiplex TRBV1-TRBV30 forward primers and a Cbeta reverse primer were used in the first two PCR rounds, each of which was run for approximately 9 cycles. Sample barcodes and Illumina adapters were attached in a final 25-cycle PCR using Deep VentR polymerase. Before sequencing, amplicons of 200-500 bp were gel-purified using a QIAquick gel extraction kit. An Illumina HiSeq 2500 was used to sequence the TCRbeta amplicons with 250-bp paired-end reads. Concerning the study's data processing: Reads were quality-trimmed with Trimmomatic v0.33, and paired reads were merged with FLASH v1.2.11 to recover full CDR3 sequences. MiGEC v1.2.1b assigned V, D and J germline segments to the rearranged TCRbeta sequences. Clonotype statistics and Shannon-Wiener diversity indices were calculated with VDJtools v1.0.0. To cut down on sampling bias, every analysis after diversity analysis relied on just the 250 most abundant clonotypes from each sample. The raw public reads went through TCRdb reprocessing: fastp at Q25, MiXCR clone calling, in-frame beta chains kept. Entries are consolidated by CDR3 protein sequence, retaining the most common genes and DNA. None of the V and J calls come from the authors' own analysis; TCRdb made them. The sample has some 320,000 distinct CDR3 sequences on record, approximately 65% of them singletons. Jointly, the top ten make up more than 8.5% of the sample.

Its CDR3 holds 14 amino acids, cysteine through phenylalanine. Of the read, only the CDR3 DNA is kept; its 42 bases are in frame from base 1. The germline V gene (reference sequence) yields MNHNY for CDR1 and SVGAGI for CDR2. V gives up 7 bases and J gives up 3 bases, and the segment between their germline ends measures 13 bases. The sample comprised peripheral blood. The rearrangement combines TRBV6-6 with TRBJ1-3, and TRBD1 may be the D gene, going by 5 matching bases. The receptor's source is a man aged 40-50 years with primary liver carcinoma and hepatitis B virus infection. The nucleotides read TGTGCCAGCACCACCGGGGGTCTTGGAAACACCATATATTTT. Translated, this is CASTTGGLGNTIYF.